The 13 T cell receptor beta chains below were found in one sample sequenced in a study of blood T cell repertoires in COVID-19 (dated by TCRdb to the early 2020s). The library was built by means of the immunoSEQ multiplex PCR assay. The clones in this table, taken by TCRdb from immuneACCESS, are in-frame only. Not every clone is retained; where verified, under half of the shortfall comes from an unresolved V gene, and the cause of the rest is unknown. The sample includes around 160,000 clones, with around four fifths observed a single time. 2.5% to 3% of the sample rests with the top ten. The sample consisted of peripheral blood. The receptors originated from a middle-aged woman with active or convalescent COVID-19.

The genes are TRBV19 and TRBJ1-1; D unresolved. The CDR3 is made up of 12 amino acids. Germline V gene lookup returns CDR1 LNHDA and CDR2 SQIVND (reference sequence). Trimming stripped 5 bases from V and 8 bases from J, with 12 bases between. The CDR3 reads CASSQQFFEAFF. CDR3 coding DNA: TGTGCCAGTAGTCAACAGTTCTTCGAAGCTTTCTTT.

This clone was seen only a few times. This sequence joins TRBV6-5 and TRBJ1-1; weak D call: TRBD1 (6 bases). Germline CDR1 MNHEY, CDR2 SVGAGI. V lost 2 bases and J lost 6, with 13 bases in between. The CDR3 totals 14 residues. CDR3 in amino acids: CASSYGQGSPEAFF. CDR3 sequence (DNA): TGTGCCAGCAGTTACGGGCAGGGGAGCCCTGAAGCTTTCTTT.

J is TRBJ1-1 and V is TRBV19; D not resolved. Trimming stripped 5 bases from V and 3 bases from J, with 13 bases between. Germline values: CDR1 LNHDA, CDR2 SQIVND (reference sequence). The CDR3 contains 14 residues. DNA for the CDR3: TGTGCCAGTAGTCTCGACACAGCTTACACTGAAGCTTTCTTT. Its protein is CASSLDTAYTEAFF.

The CDR3 sequence: CASSGQGFRPRAEAFF. The CDR3 bases are TGTGCCAGTAGTGGCCAGGGGTTTCGCCCCAGGGCTGAAGCTTTCTTT. The V and J genes are TRBV19 and TRBJ1-1, with TRBD1 as a possible D gene (6 bases). Germline V gives CDR1 LNHDA, CDR2 SQIVND (reference sequence). This CDR3 is built from 16 residues. Trimming cost V 5 bases and J 6 bases, with 22 bases left between them.

V usage is TRBV7-9 and J usage is TRBJ1-3; D is ambiguous. V gave up 4 bases and J gave up 0 bases, with 13 bases separating them. Germline values: CDR1 SEHNR, CDR2 FQNEAQ (reference sequence). The CDR3 is 16 amino acids. CDR3 in amino acids: CASSSGLGNSGNTIYF. CDR3 sequence (DNA): TGTGCCAGCAGCTCAGGACTAGGGAACTCTGGAAACACCATATATTTT.

CDR3 sequence: CATSRVAATNEKLFF. CDR3 bases: TGTGCCACCAGCAGAGTGGCCGCAACTAATGAAAAACTGTTTTTT. This sequence joins TRBV15 and TRBJ1-4, with no clear D. Germline V gene sequence: CDR1 LNHNV, CDR2 YYDKDF (reference sequence). The CDR3 spans 15 residues. Deletions cut 1 base from V and 0 bases from J, with 6 bases between.

V usage is TRBV30 and J usage is TRBJ2-1; unclear D gene. The ends were cut back, 1 base at V and 0 bases at J, with 10 bases in the middle. The germline CDR1 and CDR2 sequences are GTSNPN and SVGIG (reference sequence). CDR3 size: 15 residues. Here the CDR3 DNA reads TGTGCCTGGAGTGCCTGGTCCAGCTCCTACAATGAGCAGTTCTTC. It is translated as CAWSAWSSSYNEQFF.

This clone was counted a few times. This rearrangement joins TRBV6-2 or TRBV6-3 to TRBJ1-2; 8 nucleotides agree with TRBD1. This CDR3 region has 15 residues. Germline CDR1 MNHEY, CDR2 SVGEGT. With 4 bases clipped from V and 4 bases from J, the junction kept 8 bases outside the gene matches. Here the CDR3 reads CASSSRRTGTYGYTF. The CDR3 bases are TGTGCCAGCAGTTCCCGTCGGACAGGGACCTATGGCTACACCTTC.

The chain is built from TRBV28 and TRBJ1-1; tentative D call: TRBD1 (5 bases). CDR1 is MDHEN, CDR2 SYDVKM, per germline. The V gene lost 3 bases and the J gene lost 4 bases, with 21 bases spanning the gap. The CDR3 has 17 residues. CDR3 in amino acids: CASSFAQGGPTSTEAFF. The CDR3 DNA is TGTGCCAGCAGTTTTGCGCAGGGAGGGCCGACGAGCACTGAAGCTTTCTTT.

The chain recombines TRBV5-1 with TRBJ2-5; TRBD2 matches 8 bases. The V gene end was trimmed by 7 bases and the J gene end by 5 bases; junction bases not matched to a gene: 13. The CDR3 is 15 residues long. Germline loops: CDR1 SGHRS, CDR2 YFSETQ. The CDR3 protein is CASSETGGPGETQYF. The CDR3 coding sequence is TGCGCCAGCTCTGAGACGGGAGGGCCCGGGGAGACCCAGTACTTC. The full variable domain, its missing parts supplied by reference TRBV5-1 and TRBJ2-5, is KAGVTQTPRYLIKTRGQQVTLSCSPISGHRSVSWYQQTPGQGLQFLFEYFSETQRNKGNFPGRFSGRQFSNSRSEMNVSTLELGDSALYLCASSETGGPGETQYFGPGTRLLVL.

This rearrangement joins TRBV19 to TRBJ2-1, with 11 nucleotides matching TRBD2. V trimming: 7 bases; J trimming: 7 bases; junction bases outside the gene matches: 6. Germline V gene lookup returns CDR1 LNHDA and CDR2 SQIVND (reference sequence). This CDR3 has 14 amino acids. CDR3 DNA sequence: TGTGCCAGTAATAATAGCGGGAGGGATAATGAGCAGTTCTTC. This translates into CASNNSGRDNEQFF.

The rearrangement joins TRBV27 to TRBJ2-1; D may be TRBD2 (6 bases). V was cut by 0 bases and J by 8 bases, with 11 bases left in between. CDR1 MNHEY and CDR2 SMNVEV come from the germline V gene (reference sequence). The CDR3 has 14 residues. CDR3 protein: CASSLSDTSYEQFF. In nucleotides, the CDR3 is TGTGCCAGCAGTTTATCGGATACTAGCTATGAGCAGTTCTTC.

The chain couples TRBV18 to TRBJ2-2, with TRBD1 as a possible D gene (6 bases). CDR3 size: 15 residues. The V and J ends lost 6 bases and 1 base respectively, with 12 bases between them. Germline values: CDR1 KGHSH, CDR2 LQKENI. This CDR3 reads CASSPWGLNTGELFF. CDR3 bases: TGTGCCAGCTCTCCTTGGGGGCTGAACACCGGGGAGCTGTTTTTT.